Here is one T cell receptor beta chain with its context. Only in-frame clones appear in the TCRdb table, and some are missing; sequencing was by immunoSEQ multiplex PCR. The table shows around 2.1 million clones, with roughly 95% occurring only once. The CDR3 runs 16 residues. CDR1 is SGHRS and CDR2 is YFSETQ in the germline V gene. J was trimmed by 1 base and V by 4 bases; bases with no gene match: 9. The data are from a study of shared clonotypes between healthy human individuals. The TCR comes from a man younger than 35 in good health. The chain carries TRBV5-1 and TRBJ2-5; 8 bases fit TRBD2. Sequenced: naive CD4+ T cells sorted from blood. Subset specified: CD45RA+ positively selected. CDR3 nucleotides: TGCGCCAGCAGCCGGACCGGGACTAGTGCCCAAGAGACCCAGTACTTC. Protein product: CASSRTGTSAQETQYF.